This entry concerns a single TCR beta chain. Trimming cost V 7 bases and J 2 bases, with 12 bases left between them. This CDR3 has 13 residues. The data originate from a study of blood T cell repertoires in COVID-19. Across the whole study: PBMCs, B-cell-depleted T cells, or T cells were the source of the cDNA or gDNA that made up the material.

Some clones are missing from TCRdb's copy, which holds only in-frame ones; the method was immunoSEQ multiplex PCR. The data hold hundreds of thousands of clones, with about four fifths observed a single time. The chain has TRBV12-3 or TRBV12-4 and TRBJ2-7; D gene ambiguous. This TCR came from an elderly man with acute or convalescent COVID-19. The sequenced sample consisted of peripheral blood. The CDR3: CASMNPTAYEQYF. CDR3 in DNA: TGTGCCAGCATGAATCCTACAGCCTACGAGCAGTACTTC.